The entry below describes one T cell receptor beta chain. The antigen is not known. The sample belongs to a study of T cells expressing NK-cell markers. Study overall: Sorted CD3+CD56+NKG2C+, CD3+CD56+NKG2C- and CD3+CD56-NKG2C+ T cells supplied TCR beta repertoires. Eight donors were sequenced, of whom seven were HCMV-seropositive, while the remaining one was HCMV-seronegative. Study outcomes and limitations: Where four donors were concerned, these clonotypes also led the CD3+CD56-NKG2C+ fraction.

TCRdb derives one entry per CDR3 protein from the 5' RACE reads, leaving out DNA. Its table records some 440,000 distinct CDR3 sequences. The CDR3 is 15 residues long. Germline CDR1 reads DFQATT; CDR2 reads SNEGSKA (reference sequence). V usage is TRBV20-1 and J usage is TRBJ2-1. The specimen was blood T cells: a sorted CD56 or NKG2C T cell subset, CD4+ or CD8+ T cells, or bulk PBMC T cells (not recorded which). The origin of this receptor is a woman between 45 and 60 years old in good health. CDR3 in amino acids: CSASSGGSSYNEQFF.